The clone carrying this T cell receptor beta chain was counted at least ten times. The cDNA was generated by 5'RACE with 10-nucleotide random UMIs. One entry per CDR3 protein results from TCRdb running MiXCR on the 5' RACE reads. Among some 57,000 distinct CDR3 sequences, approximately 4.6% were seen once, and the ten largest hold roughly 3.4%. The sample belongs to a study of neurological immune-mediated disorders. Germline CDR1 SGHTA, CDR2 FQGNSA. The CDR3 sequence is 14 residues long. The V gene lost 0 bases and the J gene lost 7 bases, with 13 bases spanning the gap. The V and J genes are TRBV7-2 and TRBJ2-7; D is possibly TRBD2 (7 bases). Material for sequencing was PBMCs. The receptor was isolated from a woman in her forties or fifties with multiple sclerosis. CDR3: CASSLAGGPMEQYF. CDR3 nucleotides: TGTGCCAGCAGCTTAGCGGGGGGGCCTATGGAGCAGTACTTC.